Below, 29 T cell receptor beta chains from the same sample are listed, as sequenced in a study of blood T cell repertoires in COVID-19. Here immunoSEQ multiplex PCR was the method, and the copy in TCRdb shows in-frame clones only, minus some. The table has about 55,000 clones, roughly 85% seen once. Material for sequencing was peripheral blood. The receptors here all came from a human donor in a cohort sampled during active COVID-19.

This sequence joins TRBV7-2 and TRBJ2-7; D not resolved. CDR1 SGHTA and CDR2 FQGNSA come from the germline V gene. CDR3 length: 12 amino acids. Trimming removed 2 bases at V and 5 bases at J, with 7 bases between. The CDR3 region is CASSLRHNEQYF. The CDR3 DNA is TGTGCCAGCAGCTTAAGACACAACGAGCAGTACTTC.

This chain uses TRBV29-1 with TRBJ2-2; 9 bases line up with TRBD1. The germline V gene has CDR1 SQVTM and CDR2 ANQGSEA. V lost 4 bases to trimming and J lost 7 bases; unmatched junction nucleotides: 4. The CDR3 extends over 13 amino acids. The CDR3 sequence: CSVATGGGGELFF. In DNA, the CDR3 is TGCAGCGTTGCGACAGGGGGTGGCGGGGAGCTGTTTTTT.

The chain combines TRBV25-1 with TRBJ1-1, with D unclear. This CDR3 region has 14 residues. CDR1 MGHDK and CDR2 SYGVNS come from the germline V gene. V dropped 4 bases and J dropped 0 bases, with 9 bases sitting between them. The CDR3: CASSVGEVNTEAFF. The CDR3 DNA reads TGTGCCAGCAGTGTAGGAGAGGTGAACACTGAAGCTTTCTTT.

The chain uses TRBV19 and TRBJ2-7; TRBD1 matches at 8 bases. With V trimmed by 3 bases and J by 5 bases, 9 bases remained unmatched. Germline assignment: CDR1 LNHDA and CDR2 SQIVND (reference sequence). This CDR3 has 15 amino acids. The CDR3 region is CASSILGQGRNEQYF. The CDR3 DNA is TGTGCCAGTAGTATCCTAGGACAGGGAAGGAACGAGCAGTACTTC. The whole variable domain, filled in from reference TRBV19 and TRBJ2-7, reads DGGITQSPKYLFRKEGQNVTLSCEQNLNHDAMYWYRQDPGQGLRLIYYSQIVNDFQKGDIAEGYSVSREKKESFPLTVTSAQKNPTAFYLCASSILGQGRNEQYFGPGTRLTVT.

The V call is TRBV7-8, the J call TRBJ1-2; tentative D call: TRBD1 (6 bases). Germline lookup yields CDR1 SGHVS and CDR2 FQNEAQ. The CDR3 loop spans 14 amino acids. V was cut by 5 bases and J by 6 bases, with 16 bases left in between. CDR3 DNA: TGTGCCAGCAGCCAGAACAGGGTCTTCCATGGCTACACCTTC. Translated, it gives CASSQNRVFHGYTF. The full variable domain, rest sourced from reference TRBV7-8 and TRBJ1-2, is GAGVSQSPRYKVAKRGQDVALRCDPISGHVSLFWYQQALGQGPEFLTYFQNEAQLDKSGLPSDRFFAERPEGSVSTLKIQRTQQEDSAVYLCASSQNRVFHGYTFGSGTRLTVV.

This chain links TRBV7-9 with TRBJ1-5; 10 bases align to TRBD1. CDR1 and CDR2 from the germline V gene are SEHNR and FQNEAQ (reference sequence). The V and J ends lost 5 bases and 3 bases, in that order; junction bases with no gene match: 4. The CDR3 totals 15 residues. The CDR3 loop reads CASSEDRGNNQPQHF. DNA of the CDR3: TGTGCCAGCAGCGAGGACAGGGGGAACAATCAGCCCCAGCATTTT.

V and J are TRBV7-2 and TRBJ2-7; 10 bases agree with TRBD1. The junction had 6 bases not matched to a gene; V was cut back by 4 bases and J by 3 bases. The germline CDR1 and CDR2 sequences are SGHTA and FQGNSA. This CDR3 is 15 amino acids long. The CDR3 region is CASSSRTGGNYEQYF. The CDR3 DNA is TGTGCCAGCAGCTCACGGACAGGGGGAAACTACGAGCAGTACTTC.

The chain recombines TRBV15 with TRBJ2-1; 7 bases fit TRBD2. The junction had 5 bases not matched to a gene; V was cut back by 1 base and J by 5 bases. The germline V gene has CDR1 LNHNV and CDR2 YYDKDF (reference sequence). This CDR3 contains 15 residues. CDR3: CATSRVRESHNEQFF. The CDR3 DNA follows: TGTGCCACCAGCAGAGTGCGGGAGAGCCACAATGAGCAGTTCTTC.

This rearrangement joins TRBV11-3 to TRBJ2-3; D perhaps matches TRBD2 (6 bases). Germline V lookup: CDR1 SGHNT, CDR2 YENEEA. The V end lost 5 bases, the J end lost 7 bases, and 16 bases lay between the germline ends. The CDR3 contains 14 residues. The CDR3 reads CASSTSSGRHTQYF. CDR3 coding DNA: TGTGCCAGCAGCACTAGCAGCGGGCGGCATACGCAGTATTTT.

The chain employs TRBV20-1 and TRBJ2-7, with 11 positions matching TRBD2. The CDR3 is 16 residues long. In germline, CDR1 is DFQATT, CDR2 SNEGSKA (reference sequence). J lost 4 bases, V lost 3 bases, and 11 bases had no gene match. CDR3 DNA: TGCAGTGCTAGTAGCGGGAGGGCCTCCTATGGGTACGAGCAGTACTTC. Encoded protein: CSASSGRASYGYEQYF.

CDR3 protein: CASSPGQGGGTDTQYF. CDR3 DNA: TGTGCCAGCAGCCCCGGACAAGGCGGTGGCACAGATACGCAGTATTTT. The chain employs TRBV5-4 and TRBJ2-3, with D perhaps TRBD1 (5 bases). The CDR3 spans 16 residues. CDR1 SGHNT and CDR2 YYREEE come from the germline V gene (reference sequence). Trimming cost V 4 bases and J 1 base, with 16 bases left between them.

This clone was counted once. The rearrangement joins TRBV12-5 to TRBJ1-1; D perhaps matches TRBD1 (5 bases). Germline V gives CDR1 LGHNT, CDR2 FRNRAP. The CDR3 is 15 amino acids. Trimming cost V 2 bases and J 4 bases, with 14 bases left between them. DNA for the CDR3: TGTGCTAGTGGTTTGAATCCCAGCCAGGGCACTGAAGCTTTCTTT. Protein product: CASGLNPSQGTEAFF. The whole variable domain, filled in from reference TRBV12-5 and TRBJ1-1, reads DARVTQTPRHKVTEMGQEVTMRCQPILGHNTVFWYRQTMMQGLELLAYFRNRAPLDDSGMPKDRFSAEMPDATLATLKIQPSEPRDSAVYFCASGLNPSQGTEAFFGQGTRLTVV.

V is TRBV27 and J is TRBJ2-1; weak D call: TRBD2 (5 bases). With 7 bases removed from V and 0 bases from J, the gap between germline ends came to 16 bases. Germline assignment: CDR1 MNHEY and CDR2 SMNVEV (reference sequence). This CDR3 is 16 amino acids long. The CDR3, as DNA: TGTGCCAGCAAATTAAGCGCCACTAGCTCCTACAATGAGCAGTTCTTC. This encodes CASKLSATSSYNEQFF.

The V gene is TRBV7-9, the J gene TRBJ1-1; D not certain. The germline V gene encodes CDR1 SEHNR and CDR2 FQNEAQ (reference sequence). The CDR3 is 16 amino acids. Deletions cut 5 bases from V and 0 bases from J, with 16 bases between. CDR3 sequence reads: CASSPQKLRVNTEAFF. Here the CDR3 DNA reads TGTGCCAGCAGCCCCCAAAAGCTGAGGGTGAACACTGAAGCTTTCTTT.

This sequence joins TRBV20-1 and TRBJ2-2; 13 nucleotides agree with TRBD2. This CDR3 is built from 16 residues. Germline-derived CDR1 and CDR2 are DFQATT and SNEGSKA (reference sequence). The J segment lost 6 bases and the V segment lost 3 bases, leaving 7 bases of the junction unmatched. As DNA, the CDR3 is TGCAGTGCTAGTTCAAGGACTAGCGGGAGTTCCGGGGAGCTGTTTTTT. It specifies CSASSRTSGSSGELFF.

This chain uses TRBV19 with TRBJ2-1; D is unresolved. CDR3 length: 11 amino acids. V lost 5 bases and J lost 3, with 2 bases in between. Germline lookup yields CDR1 LNHDA and CDR2 SQIVND (reference sequence). The CDR3 DNA reads TGTGCCAGTAGTCTCTACAATGAGCAGTTCTTC. Amino acids: CASSLYNEQFF.

This clone has only one observation. J is TRBJ1-1 and V is TRBV6-5; D is ambiguous. There are 14 residues in the CDR3. With 9 bases removed from V and 4 bases from J, the gap between germline ends came to 18 bases. Germline V gene sequence: CDR1 MNHEY, CDR2 SVGAGI. The CDR3 nucleotides are TGTGCCAGTCTGGTGGACGCTCGGGGCACTGAAGCTTTCTTT. Translating it yields CASLVDARGTEAFF.

The DNA for the CDR3 is TGTGCCAGCAGCGTACTACCCTCTTCCTACGAGCAGTACTTC. Its protein product is CASSVLPSSYEQYF. The genes are TRBV9 and TRBJ2-7; the D is unclear. Germline V gene sequence: CDR1 SGDLS, CDR2 YYNGEE. The CDR3 runs to 14 residues. V lost 1 base and J 1 base, leaving 9 bases between the germline ends.

The rearrangement links TRBV7-2 to TRBJ2-2, with 8 positions matching TRBD2. CDR3 length equals 15 residues. Per the germline V gene, CDR1 is SGHTA and CDR2 is FQGNSA. Trimming cost V 5 bases and J 6 bases; bases outside gene matches: 8. CDR3 nucleotide sequence: TGTGCCAGCAGCCCAAGGACTAGCCCAGCCGGGGAGCTGTTTTTT. As protein: CASSPRTSPAGELFF.

This chain joins TRBV28 and TRBJ1-4; 7 bases agree with TRBD1. The CDR3 consists of 17 residues. The germline V gene encodes CDR1 MDHEN and CDR2 SYDVKM. Losses at the gene ends were 3 bases for V and 6 bases for J; bases not matched to a gene: 13. This CDR3 reads CASSFPGQGDADEKLFF. CDR3 nucleotide sequence: TGTGCCAGCAGTTTCCCCGGCCAGGGGGACGCGGATGAAAAACTGTTTTTT.

The chain joins TRBV5-1 to TRBJ2-2; TRBD2 aligns across 7 bases. V lost 4 bases and J lost 0; bases outside the gene matches: 6. Germline lookup yields CDR1 SGHRS and CDR2 YFSETQ. This CDR3 is 16 amino acids long. CDR3: CASSVGTTSNTGELFF. CDR3 nucleotides: TGCGCCAGCAGCGTCGGGACTACCTCGAACACCGGGGAGCTGTTTTTT.

This chain connects TRBV9 to TRBJ2-1, with 7 bases matching TRBD2. There are 16 residues in the CDR3. V shed 1 base and J 1 base; nucleotides not matched to a gene: 5. CDR1 and CDR2 (germline): SGDLS, YYNGEE. CDR3 coding DNA: TGTGCCAGCAGCGTAACCAGCGGGGAGTCCTACAATGAGCAGTTCTTC. Translation: CASSVTSGESYNEQFF.

This sequence joins TRBV5-1 and TRBJ2-5, with 14 bases fitting TRBD2. V was pared by 4 bases and J by 2 bases, with 7 bases of the junction left unmatched. Per the germline V gene, CDR1 is SGHRS and CDR2 is YFSETQ. This CDR3 has 17 residues. The CDR3 spells CASSMGLAGDTQETQYF. The CDR3 region has the DNA TGCGCCAGCAGCATGGGACTAGCGGGAGACACACAAGAGACCCAGTACTTC.

V usage is TRBV2 and J usage is TRBJ2-5; 8 bases are a match to TRBD2. From germline, CDR1 is SNHLY and CDR2 FYNNEI. The ends lost 8 bases at V and 2 bases at J; junction bases unmatched: 10. The CDR3 is 15 amino acids. CDR3 DNA: TGTGCCAGCGGAGGTGTAGCGGGATCTCAAGAGACCCAGTACTTC. Amino acids: CASGGVAGSQETQYF.

The chain uses TRBV27 and TRBJ2-7; 8 positions agree with TRBD1. The J segment lost 1 base and the V segment lost 2 bases, leaving 4 bases of the junction unmatched. The germline V gene encodes CDR1 MNHEY and CDR2 SMNVEV (reference sequence). This CDR3 comprises 15 residues. CDR3 DNA: TGTGCCAGCAGTTTAGTGGACAGGGTTTCCTACGAGCAGTACTTC. This encodes CASSLVDRVSYEQYF.

The J gene is TRBJ1-1, the V gene TRBV19; D perhaps matches TRBD1 (6 bases). The CDR3 is 14 residues long. Germline loops: CDR1 LNHDA, CDR2 SQIVND (reference sequence). Trimming left V 3 bases short and J 2 bases short, with 10 bases between. The CDR3 DNA reads TGTGCCAGTAGTATGGGACACCGCAACACTGAAGCTTTCTTT. Protein: CASSMGHRNTEAFF. Full variable domain (rest looked up from reference TRBV19 and TRBJ1-1): DGGITQSPKYLFRKEGQNVTLSCEQNLNHDAMYWYRQDPGQGLRLIYYSQIVNDFQKGDIAEGYSVSREKKESFPLTVTSAQKNPTAFYLCASSMGHRNTEAFFGQGTRLTVV.

The chain links TRBV18 to TRBJ2-2, with 12 nucleotides matching TRBD2. CDR3 size: 16 residues. V shed 4 bases and J 4 bases; nucleotides not matched to a gene: 4. Germline assignment: CDR1 KGHSH and CDR2 LQKENI. CDR3 DNA sequence: TGTGCCAGCTCACTTACTAGCGGGAGGTCCACCGGGGAGCTGTTTTTT. Encoded protein: CASSLTSGRSTGELFF.

The rearrangement joins TRBV19 to TRBJ1-5; 8 positions match TRBD1. This CDR3 spans 15 amino acids. After removal of 5 bases from V and 4 bases from J, the junction contained 7 bases not matched to a gene. CDR1 and CDR2 (germline): LNHDA, SQIVND (reference sequence). CDR3: CASSVDRGGNQPQHF. CDR3 coding DNA: TGTGCCAGTAGTGTTGACAGGGGTGGGAATCAGCCCCAGCATTTT.

The rearrangement uses TRBV5-4 and TRBJ1-4; D remains unclear. Trimming shortened V by 0 bases and J by 4 bases, and 7 bases separated the two germline ends. Germline V gene data show CDR1 as SGHNT and CDR2 as YYREEE (reference sequence). CDR3 length: 14 amino acids. The chain's CDR3 is CASSLAGNNEKLFF. The DNA for the CDR3 is TGTGCCAGCAGCTTGGCGGGGAATAATGAAAAACTGTTTTTT.